These 5 T cell receptor beta chains were sequenced from one sample in a study of blood T cell repertoires in COVID-19. TCRdb's table, derived via immunoSEQ multiplex PCR, lists solely in-frame clones and lacks some. Of some 200,000 clones detected, 87% appear once; the ten largest clones hold 2% to 2.5%. The sequenced sample consisted of PBMCs or T cells enriched from blood (not recorded which). These receptor sequences come from a woman in her 30s who had recovered from COVID-19.

This chain connects TRBV6-4 to TRBJ1-1, with D hard to call. Trimming pared 4 bases from V and 4 bases from J, leaving 7 bases between. The CDR3 contains 12 residues. Germline V gene lookup returns CDR1 MRHNA and CDR2 SNTAGT. For the CDR3, the DNA is TGTGCCAGCAGTGTTCTTAGCACTGAAGCTTTCTTT. Its protein is CASSVLSTEAFF.

The J gene is TRBJ1-2, the V gene TRBV19; D perhaps matches TRBD1 (6 bases). In germline, CDR1 is LNHDA, CDR2 SQIVND (reference sequence). Trimming took 4 bases from V and 7 from J, leaving 16 bases between them. CDR3 length: 14 residues. CDR3 DNA: TGTGCCAGTAGTAAACGACAGGATTGGGGTGGCTACACCTTC. Translated, it gives CASSKRQDWGGYTF.

The chain has TRBV14 and TRBJ2-1; the D is unclear. V lost 0 bases and J lost 6, with 15 bases in between. The length of the CDR3 is 16 residues. The V gene's germline CDR1 is SGHDN and CDR2 FVKESK. The DNA of the CDR3 is TGTGCCAGCAGCCAAGATCGCCAAACCGCCAGCAATGAGCAGTTCTTC. Its protein product is CASSQDRQTASNEQFF.

The genes are TRBV5-4 and TRBJ1-4; TRBD1 matches 7 bases. Losses at the gene ends were 2 bases for V and 3 bases for J; bases not matched to a gene: 4. The V gene's germline CDR1 is SGHNT and CDR2 YYREEE (reference sequence). This CDR3 contains 15 residues. As DNA, the CDR3 is TGTGCCAGCAGCTTCAAGGGACAGTCTAATGAAAAACTGTTTTTT. Amino acids: CASSFKGQSNEKLFF. The full variable domain, its missing parts supplied by reference TRBV5-4 and TRBJ1-4, is ETGVTQSPTHLIKTRGQQVTLRCSSQSGHNTVSWYQQALGQGPQFIFQYYREEENGRGNFPPRFSGLQFPNYSSELNVNALELDDSALYLCASSFKGQSNEKLFFGSGTQLSVL.

This clone appeared once. The J gene is TRBJ2-2, the V gene TRBV10-3; 9 bases agree with TRBD2. There are 18 residues in the CDR3. Germline V gene lookup returns CDR1 ENHRY and CDR2 SYGVKD. V lost 0 bases, J lost 0 bases, and 5 bases stayed unmatched. The CDR3 here is CAISESTSGLANTGELFF. As DNA, the CDR3 is TGTGCCATCAGTGAGTCAACTAGCGGGCTCGCGAACACCGGGGAGCTGTTTTTT.